The 24 T cell receptor beta chains below were found in one sample sequenced in a study of PD-1 blockade in classical Hodgkin lymphoma. Every patient was affected by relapse after autologous stem cell transplantation, while exposure to brentuximab vedotin was not uniform. The method was immunoSEQ multiplex PCR; TCRdb's version includes in-frame clones alone and lacks a portion of them. The sample shows approximately 12,000 clones, around four fifths of them seen only once. The sample consisted of peripheral blood mononuclear cells (PBMCs), taken before the second cycle of nivolumab. The receptor set was obtained from a human donor with classical Hodgkin lymphoma.

The chain recombines TRBV7-7 with TRBJ2-1, with a possible D match to TRBD2 (5 bases). The germline gives CDR1 SSHAT, CDR2 FNYEAQ (reference sequence). V was cut by 5 bases and J by 4 bases, with 15 bases left in between. The CDR3 has 15 residues. The CDR3 here is CASSPELRLYNEQFF. The DNA for the CDR3 is TGTGCCAGCAGCCCCGAGTTGCGACTATACAATGAGCAGTTCTTC.

The chain combines TRBV27 with TRBJ1-1; unclear D gene. Germline V CDR1 and CDR2: MNHEY, SMNVEV (reference sequence). The CDR3 length is 11 residues. The V and J ends lost 3 bases and 4 bases respectively, with 3 bases between them. CDR3 protein: CASSLGTEAFF. The CDR3 DNA is TGTGCCAGCAGTTTGGGCACTGAAGCTTTCTTT.

CDR3 nucleotide sequence: TGTGCCAGCAGTTCCATCCTCGGGACAGGGGGCGAGCAGTACTTC. This translates into CASSSILGTGGEQYF. The gene calls are TRBV6-5 and TRBJ2-7; TRBD1 agrees at 11 bases. CDR3 size: 15 residues. V shed 4 bases and J 6 bases; nucleotides not matched to a gene: 8. Germline V lookup: CDR1 MNHEY, CDR2 SVGAGI.

The chain is built from TRBV7-6 and TRBJ1-3; D is unclear. There are 15 residues in the CDR3. Germline-derived CDR1 and CDR2 are SGHVS and FNYEAQ. Trimming cost V 1 base and J 2 bases, with 9 bases left between them. The CDR3 spells CASSLGRVTGNTIYF. In nucleotides, the CDR3 is TGTGCCAGCAGCTTAGGGAGGGTTACTGGAAACACCATATATTTT.

As to this clone: At one boundary the junction diverges from the germline segment, which might be a read error. Additional DNA sequences in this sample encode the identical CDR3. This chain joins TRBV9 and TRBJ1-3, with D maybe TRBD1 (5 bases). The CDR3 extends over 15 amino acids. Germline CDR1 and CDR2: SGDLS and YYNGEE. CDR3 amino acids: CASSVQGYSGNTIYF. The CDR3, as DNA: TGTGCCAGCAGCGTACAGGGCTACTCTGGAAACACCATATACTTT.

The chain links TRBV7-9 to TRBJ1-5, with D hard to call. V gave up 1 base and J gave up 2 bases, with 9 bases separating them. The CDR3 length is 15 residues. CDR1 is SEHNR, CDR2 FQNEAQ, per germline (reference sequence). The CDR3 here is CASSLEGRGNQPQHF. CDR3 nucleotides: TGTGCCAGCAGCTTAGAGGGTAGGGGCAATCAGCCCCAGCATTTT. Looking up the rest from reference TRBV7-9 and TRBJ1-5 gives the full variable domain: DTGVSQNPRHKITKRGQNVTFRCDPISEHNRLYWYRQTLGQGPEFLTYFQNEAQLEKSRLLSDRFSAERPKGSFSTLEIQRTEQGDSAMYLCASSLEGRGNQPQHFGDGTRLSIL.

The chain employs TRBV5-1 and TRBJ2-7; 7 bases map to TRBD2. The CDR3 runs to 14 residues. The germline V gene encodes CDR1 SGHRS and CDR2 YFSETQ. With V trimmed by 7 bases and J by 7 bases, 14 bases remained unmatched. The CDR3 nucleotides are TGCGCCAGCTCCCCTGGGGCGGGAGCGGATGAGCAGTACTTC. Its protein product is CASSPGAGADEQYF.

The CDR3 is CASSHGGGPALEQFF. For the CDR3, the DNA is TGCGCCAGCAGCCACGGGGGGGGCCCGGCCCTTGAGCAGTTCTTC. The V call is TRBV4-3, the J call TRBJ2-1; 8 nucleotides align to TRBD2. Germline lookup yields CDR1 LGHNA and CDR2 YSLEER. The trim removed 3 bases at V and 9 bases at J, leaving 10 bases unmatched. This CDR3 spans 15 amino acids.

This clone was observed a single time. The V gene is TRBV28, the J gene TRBJ1-3, with 10 bases identical to TRBD1. Trimming cost V 6 bases and J 4 bases; bases outside gene matches: 9. CDR3 length: 16 residues. Germline CDR1 is MDHEN and CDR2 is SYDVKM. This CDR3 is CASRRTGTGEGNTIYF. The CDR3 DNA follows: TGTGCCAGCAGGCGAACCGGGACAGGGGAAGGAAACACCATATATTTT.

The chain couples TRBV5-1 to TRBJ1-1, with 8 bases identical to TRBD1. Unmatched junction bases numbered 6, after V lost 3 bases and J lost 2 bases. This CDR3 is 15 amino acids long. Germline CDR1 is SGHRS and CDR2 is YFSETQ. As DNA, the CDR3 is TGCGCCAGCAGCTCCCAGACAGGGGCCAACACTGAAGCTTTCTTT. Protein sequence: CASSSQTGANTEAFF.

The rearrangement links TRBV18 to TRBJ2-2; D gene unclear. This CDR3 region has 15 residues. Germline V lookup: CDR1 KGHSH, CDR2 LQKENI. V lost 4 bases and J 3 bases, leaving 12 bases between the germline ends. CDR3 nucleotide sequence: TGTGCCAGCTCACTGGAAGACTTGTACACCGGGGAGCTGTTTTTT. As protein: CASSLEDLYTGELFF.

The J gene is TRBJ2-7, the V gene TRBV7-8; no definite D call. Trimming shortened V by 3 bases and J by 0 bases, and 6 bases separated the two germline ends. The CDR3 has 13 amino acids. Germline CDR1 and CDR2: SGHVS and FQNEAQ. DNA for the CDR3: TGTGCCAGCAGCTTGGTCTTCTCCTACGAGCAGTACTTC. The encoded protein is CASSLVFSYEQYF.

The chain links TRBV7-2 to TRBJ2-5; 7 bases align to TRBD2. The CDR3 contains 13 residues. V was pared by 11 bases and J by 5 bases, with 11 bases of the junction left unmatched. Germline CDR1 reads SGHTA; CDR2 reads FQGNSA. For the CDR3, the DNA is TGTGCCGACGCTCTGAGGGAGGGGGAGACCCAGTACTTC. Protein product: CADALREGETQYF. The complete variable domain, with remaining parts taken from reference TRBV7-2 and TRBJ2-5, reads GAGVSQSPSNKVTEKGKDVELRCDPISGHTALYWYRQSLGQGLEFLIYFQGNSAPDKSGLPSDRFSAERTGGSVSTLTIQRTQQEDSAVYLCADALREGETQYFGPGTRLLVL.

The V and J genes are TRBV27 and TRBJ1-2; D is unclear. The CDR3 loop spans 14 amino acids. V was cut by 10 bases and J by 2 bases, with 17 bases left in between. Looked up from germline, CDR1 is MNHEY and CDR2 is SMNVEV (reference sequence). The CDR3 is CATKEAGLNYGYTF. For the CDR3, the DNA is TGTGCCACCAAAGAGGCGGGTTTAAACTATGGCTACACCTTC.

The chain carries TRBV27 and TRBJ2-1; the D is unclear. This CDR3 has 14 residues. Germline V CDR1 and CDR2: MNHEY, SMNVEV (reference sequence). The V end was cut by 7 bases, the J end by 2 bases, with 12 bases between. The CDR3 protein is CASTVGFPYNEQFF. CDR3 in DNA: TGTGCCAGCACCGTAGGTTTCCCCTACAATGAGCAGTTCTTC.

CDR3 DNA: TGTGCCAGCAGCGCCGGGACTAGACCAGATACGCAGTATTTT. Translating it yields CASSAGTRPDTQYF. This chain links TRBV9 with TRBJ2-3; 8 bases align to TRBD2. CDR1 SGDLS and CDR2 YYNGEE come from the germline V gene. The junction had 4 bases not matched to a gene; V was cut back by 3 bases and J by 4 bases. The CDR3 loop spans 14 amino acids.

The V call is TRBV27, the J call TRBJ2-3, with D unresolved. This CDR3 is 14 amino acids long. Trimming took 6 bases from V and 1 from J, leaving 11 bases between them. Germline V lookup: CDR1 MNHEY, CDR2 SMNVEV (reference sequence). The CDR3 region is CASSSYGGTDTQYF. The CDR3 bases are TGTGCCAGCAGCAGTTATGGAGGCACAGATACGCAGTATTTT.

This rearrangement joins TRBV29-1 to TRBJ2-3, with D possibly matching TRBD2 (5 bases). V lost 3 bases, J lost 2 bases, and 15 bases lay in between. Germline CDR1 and CDR2: SQVTM and ANQGSEA. This CDR3 has 15 amino acids. The CDR3 spells CSVDTGIRLTDTQYF. The CDR3 DNA follows: TGCAGCGTTGATACCGGGATTCGACTCACAGATACGCAGTATTTT.

V usage is TRBV28 and J usage is TRBJ1-1; D is unclear. The CDR3 sequence is 13 residues long. The germline V gene encodes CDR1 MDHEN and CDR2 SYDVKM. V dropped 8 bases and J dropped 4 bases, with 14 bases sitting between them. The CDR3 bases are TGTGCCAGCCGAGGAGATCCGGGCACTGAAGCTTTCTTT. Translation: CASRGDPGTEAFF.

The chain joins TRBV6-1 to TRBJ2-7; D gene ambiguous. This CDR3 has 13 residues. CDR1 and CDR2 from the germline V gene are MNHNS and SASEGT. The V end was cut by 4 bases, the J end by 3 bases, with 10 bases between. The CDR3 here is CASSVPPLYEQYF. The CDR3, as DNA: TGTGCCAGCAGTGTTCCCCCTCTCTACGAGCAGTACTTC.

The chain is built from TRBV27 and TRBJ1-1; tentative D call: TRBD1 (5 bases). This CDR3 is 16 amino acids long. Germline CDR1 reads MNHEY; CDR2 reads SMNVEV (reference sequence). Trimming cost V 6 bases and J 0 bases, with 17 bases left between them. The CDR3 reads CASSPPRGRMNTEAFF. The CDR3 nucleotides are TGTGCCAGCAGCCCGCCGCGGGGACGAATGAACACTGAAGCTTTCTTT.

This clone came up a few times. This sequence joins TRBV13 and TRBJ1-1, with D perhaps matching TRBD1 (6 bases). The germline V gene has CDR1 PRHDT and CDR2 FYEKMQ (reference sequence). The germline V and J ends were trimmed by 7 bases and 5 bases, with 11 bases remaining between them. The CDR3 sequence is 12 residues long. In nucleotides, the CDR3 is TGTGCCAGCACCACAGGGCGAACTGAAGCTTTCTTT. It yields the protein CASTTGRTEAFF.

This clone was recorded only once. The chain employs TRBV7-9 and TRBJ2-2; TRBD1 matches 7 bases. Looked up from germline, CDR1 is SEHNR and CDR2 is FQNEAQ (reference sequence). V dropped 5 bases and J dropped 6; count of bases not matched to a gene: 9. The CDR3 spans 15 residues. CDR3 sequence reads: CASSPSEGAAGELFF. Here the CDR3 DNA reads TGTGCCAGCAGCCCTTCTGAGGGGGCTGCCGGGGAGCTGTTTTTT.

The CDR3 loop reads CASSRRGAGGYTF. CDR3 nucleotide sequence: TGTGCCAGCAGCCGGCGGGGGGCGGGTGGCTACACCTTC. The chain combines TRBV6-6 with TRBJ1-2; TRBD1 is a possible D gene (6 bases). V shed 6 bases and J shed 7 bases, with 15 bases lying between them. The CDR3 is made up of 13 amino acids. Germline V gives CDR1 MNHNY, CDR2 SVGAGI (reference sequence).